This entry lists 20 T cell receptor beta chains sequenced from one sample in a study of CD8 T cells in ankylosing spondylitis. Study-wide points: Eight or nine highly homologous variants made up a TCR beta motif that seemed to typify ankylosing spondylitis blood.

These receptors lack a known antigen. TCRdb processed the 5' RACE reads anew with MiXCR; each CDR3 protein has one entry. The repertoire holds about 210,000 distinct CDR3 sequences, with approximately 7.3% as singletons. Sequenced: blood, either unsorted or a sorted T cell fraction (not recorded which). These receptors were taken from a male donor with ankylosing spondylitis.

The chain carries TRBV7-9 and TRBJ2-1; D possibly corresponds to TRBD2 (6 bases). CDR3 length: 14 amino acids. V was shortened by 3 bases and J by 7 bases, with 13 bases between the two germline ends. Germline V CDR1 and CDR2: SEHNR, FQNEAQ (reference sequence). Here the CDR3 reads CASSLGGPGNEQFF. Written as DNA, the CDR3 is TGTGCCAGCAGCTTGGGGGGTCCGGGGAATGAGCAGTTCTTC.

This clonotype was observed many times. The chain employs TRBV4-3 and TRBJ1-5, with TRBD1 identical over 8 bases. The V gene's germline CDR1 is LGHNA and CDR2 YSLEER. V shed 4 bases and J 6 bases; nucleotides not matched to a gene: 5. There are 14 residues in the CDR3. The chain's CDR3 is CASSLTGTGQPQHF. Written as DNA, the CDR3 is TGCGCCAGCAGCCTGACAGGGACAGGTCAGCCCCAGCATTTT.

The rearrangement uses TRBV6-1 and TRBJ1-6; a possible D gene is TRBD1 (5 bases). Germline V gene sequence: CDR1 MNHNS, CDR2 SASEGT. The CDR3 consists of 15 residues. Between the trimmed V and J ends, which lost 6 bases and 9 bases, there was a span of 18 bases. CDR3 nucleotide sequence: TGTGCCAGCAGCCCACAGGCACGAGATTCTTCACCCCTCCACTTT. Its protein is CASSPQARDSSPLHF.

Here the CDR3 DNA reads TGCAGTGCTAGAGATTCGGGCGGGAGCTACGAGCAGTACTTC. Encoded protein: CSARDSGGSYEQYF. This chain joins TRBV20-1 and TRBJ2-7, with TRBD2 matching over 7 bases. J gave up 3 bases and V 0 bases, and 5 bases lay outside the gene matches. The CDR3 consists of 14 residues. Germline-derived CDR1 and CDR2 are DFQATT and SNEGSKA (reference sequence).

The sample holds many counts of this clonotype. The chain has TRBV2 and TRBJ1-1, with D possibly TRBD1 on 5 matching bases. Trimming left V 6 bases short and J 12 bases short, with 14 bases between. Germline CDR1 is SNHLY and CDR2 is FYNNEI. The CDR3 contains 11 residues. The CDR3 DNA is TGTGCCAGCAGAGGAGGGAAGGGGACTTTCTTT. Residues: CASRGGKGTFF.

This clonotype was observed at least ten times. The rearrangement joins TRBV29-1 to TRBJ2-7, with TRBD1 identical over 7 bases. This CDR3 has 14 amino acids. The V gene end was trimmed by 7 bases and the J gene end by 6 bases; junction bases not matched to a gene: 15. The germline CDR1 and CDR2 sequences are SQVTM and ANQGSEA. CDR3 region: CSAVPGQTSAEQYF. In DNA, the CDR3 is TGCAGCGCAGTCCCGGGACAGACCAGCGCCGAGCAGTACTTC.

The table lists this clonotype with many counts. The chain links TRBV24-1 to TRBJ1-2, with D tentatively TRBD1 (5 bases). Between the trimmed V and J ends, which lost 4 bases and 8 bases, there was a span of 16 bases. The CDR3 has 14 amino acids. Germline V gene data show CDR1 as KGHDR and CDR2 as SFDVKD. The CDR3 reads CATSEVGTIGGYTF. As DNA, the CDR3 is TGTGCCACCAGTGAAGTAGGGACTATCGGGGGCTACACCTTC.

This clonotype showed up many times. This rearrangement joins TRBV10-3 to TRBJ2-7; 7 bases map to TRBD1. The CDR3 spans 14 residues. From germline, CDR1 is ENHRY and CDR2 SYGVKD. The V and J ends lost 3 bases and 5 bases, in that order; junction bases with no gene match: 7. DNA of the CDR3: TGTGCCATCAGTGACTCGGGACAGATCCACGAGCAGTACTTC. Its protein is CAISDSGQIHEQYF.

This clonotype was counted only a few times. The rearrangement joins TRBV27 to TRBJ2-5, with a weak D call TRBD1 (6 bases). CDR3 length equals 14 residues. The V gene's germline CDR1 is MNHEY and CDR2 SMNVEV (reference sequence). V was trimmed by 6 bases and J by 2 bases, leaving 13 bases between them. The CDR3 region is CASRRTGQQETQYF. CDR3 nucleotides: TGTGCCAGCAGACGAACAGGACAGCAAGAGACCCAGTACTTC.

This clonotype was seen many times. This sequence joins TRBV27 and TRBJ2-1; D may match TRBD1 or TRBD2 (5 bases each). The CDR3 loop spans 15 amino acids. The germline V gene encodes CDR1 MNHEY and CDR2 SMNVEV (reference sequence). Trimming removed 3 bases at V and 6 bases at J, with 15 bases between. The CDR3 nucleotides are TGTGCCAGCAGTTTCACCGGGACCAGCCTCAATGAGCAGTTCTTC. Translation: CASSFTGTSLNEQFF.

The sample holds a few counts of this clonotype. In nucleotides, the CDR3 is TGTGCCAGCAGTTACCTACGTGACCCCCGAAAGAACACTGAAGCTTTCTTT. As protein: CASSYLRDPRKNTEAFF. The rearrangement uses TRBV6-5 and TRBJ1-1; no clear D. The CDR3 contains 17 residues. The V gene's germline CDR1 is MNHEY and CDR2 SVGAGI. Trimming took 2 bases from V and 1 from J, leaving 17 bases between them.

This clonotype was seen at least ten times. The rearrangement joins TRBV7-9 to TRBJ2-1; TRBD2 matches at 10 bases. Germline lookup yields CDR1 SEHNR and CDR2 FQNEAQ (reference sequence). Germline trimming cut 5 bases from V and 2 bases from J; bases unmatched to any gene: 6. This CDR3 is built from 16 residues. CDR3: CASSPPTSGTYNEQFF. The CDR3 DNA is TGTGCCAGCAGCCCCCCCACTAGCGGGACCTACAATGAGCAGTTCTTC. The variable domain in full, with the rest retrieved from reference TRBV7-9 and TRBJ2-1, is DTGVSQNPRHKITKRGQNVTFRCDPISEHNRLYWYRQTLGQGPEFLTYFQNEAQLEKSRLLSDRFSAERPKGSFSTLEIQRTEQGDSAMYLCASSPPTSGTYNEQFFGPGTRLTVL.

In its sample, this clonotype was seen many times. The chain is built from TRBV7-9 and TRBJ1-5, with D perhaps matching TRBD1 (6 bases). Per germline, CDR1 SEHNR and CDR2 FQNEAQ (reference sequence). The CDR3 totals 15 residues. V was pared by 6 bases and J by 6 bases, with 18 bases between. CDR3 sequence (DNA): TGTGCCAGCAGTCCACAGGGATCGTGGGCTCAGCCCCAGCATTTT. Translation: CASSPQGSWAQPQHF.

The J gene is TRBJ1-1, the V gene TRBV15; D is possibly TRBD1 (5 bases). This CDR3 comprises 14 residues. In germline, CDR1 is LNHNV, CDR2 YYDKDF (reference sequence). The ends were cut back, 3 bases at V and 4 bases at J, with 12 bases in the middle. Here the CDR3 reads CATSRGSRGTEAFF. In DNA, the CDR3 is TGTGCCACCAGCAGGGGTTCTAGGGGCACTGAAGCTTTCTTT.

This clonotype was recorded many times. The gene calls are TRBV6-4 and TRBJ2-1; 11 positions match TRBD2. Germline loops: CDR1 MRHNA, CDR2 SNTAGT. V shed 3 bases, J shed 7 bases, and the junction held 5 bases outside the gene matches. CDR3 length: 15 amino acids. The CDR3 DNA is TGTGCCAGCAGTGAACTAGCGGGAGAGCGGAATGAGCAGTTCTTC. Its translation: CASSELAGERNEQFF.

In its sample, this clonotype was seen many times. The rearrangement links TRBV7-6 to TRBJ1-2; no reliable D call. Trimming cost V 1 base and J 6 bases, with 9 bases left between them. Germline V CDR1 and CDR2: SGHVS, FNYEAQ. This CDR3 contains 13 residues. The CDR3 protein is CASSLGTFHGYTF. For the CDR3, the DNA is TGTGCCAGCAGCTTAGGGACGTTTCATGGCTACACCTTC. The whole variable domain, remainder taken from reference TRBV7-6 and TRBJ1-2, is GAGVSQSPRYKVTKRGQDVALRCDPISGHVSLYWYRQALGQGPEFLTYFNYEAQQDKSGLPNDRFSAERPEGSISTLTIQRTEQRDSAMYRCASSLGTFHGYTFGSGTRLTVV.

This clonotype was picked up many times. The chain employs TRBV10-3 and TRBJ2-2, with D perhaps TRBD2 (5 bases). The CDR3 contains 15 residues. Germline assignment: CDR1 ENHRY and CDR2 SYGVKD. Between the trimmed V and J ends, which lost 3 bases and 0 bases, there was a span of 8 bases. CDR3 loop: CAISERTSNTGELFF. The CDR3 DNA reads as TGTGCCATCAGTGAAAGGACTTCGAACACCGGGGAGCTGTTTTTT.

This clonotype appeared many times. The V gene is TRBV9, the J gene TRBJ2-7, with 9 bases that match TRBD1. The CDR3 is 15 residues long. Germline V gene data show CDR1 as SGDLS and CDR2 as YYNGEE. The J segment lost 3 bases and the V segment lost 3 bases, leaving 7 bases of the junction unmatched. The CDR3 protein is CASSGGTGFGYEQYF. For the CDR3, the DNA is TGTGCCAGCAGCGGGGGGACAGGGTTCGGCTACGAGCAGTACTTC.

This clonotype was detected many times. V gene TRBV28 combines with J gene TRBJ1-1; no clear D. CDR1 is MDHEN and CDR2 is SYDVKM in the germline V gene. The V end lost 3 bases, the J end lost 3 bases, and 8 bases lay between the germline ends. The CDR3 is 13 residues long. This chain's CDR3 is CASSFFRDTEAFF. The CDR3 DNA reads as TGTGCCAGCAGTTTTTTCCGGGACACTGAAGCTTTCTTT.

This clonotype was picked up many times. The rearrangement joins TRBV6-2 or TRBV6-3 to TRBJ2-1; 7 nucleotides line up with TRBD1. The V segment lost 5 bases and the J segment 8 bases; nucleotides outside the gene matches: 9. CDR3 length equals 14 residues. Germline CDR1 MNHEY, CDR2 SVGEGT. CDR3 in DNA: TGTGCCAGCAGTACAGGGGAAAAAAGTCATGAGCAGTTCTTC. It yields the protein CASSTGEKSHEQFF.